These T cell receptor beta chains were read from a single sample in a study of blood T cell repertoires in COVID-19. Clones were sequenced by immunoSEQ multiplex PCR, and TCRdb holds only the in-frame ones, with some missing. The data contain roughly 130,000 clones, roughly 90% of them seen just once; the ten biggest clones take up about 3.5%. Sequenced material: peripheral blood. Receptors were obtained from a man aged 50 to 59 with active COVID-19. The CDR3 runs from the conserved cysteine through the conserved F or W. The order of the fields is D gene, J gene, V gene, clone size, CDR3 DNA, CDR3 protein. D genes are given only for firm matches. The size field is filled for only some rows; it gives once, few, many or a size class.

NA	TRBJ1-2	TRBV5-1	NA	TGCGCCAGCAGCCCATCACTCAACTATGGCTACACCTTC	CASSPSLNYGYTF
TRBD1	TRBJ1-4	TRBV18	once	TGTGCCAGCTCGCGGGACAGGGTGGCAACTAATGAAAAACTGTTTTTT	CASSRDRVATNEKLFF
TRBD1	TRBJ1-5	TRBV6-2/TRBV6-3	NA	TGTGCCAGCAGTTACTCAGGGGGCAGGGGACTGACCAATCAGCCCCAGCATTTT	CASSYSGGRGLTNQPQHF
TRBD1	TRBJ1-3	TRBV15	NA	TGTGCCACCAGCAGAGAGACAGGGGGAGGAAACACCATATATTTT	CATSRETGGGNTIYF
NA	TRBJ2-1	TRBV29-1	NA	TGCAGCGTTCCCAGCAGGGGTGGCTACAATGAGCAGTTCTTC	CSVPSRGGYNEQFF
TRBD2	TRBJ2-3	TRBV9	NA	TGTGCCAGCAGCACTGGACTAGCGGGAGTGGAAGATACGCAGTATTTT	CASSTGLAGVEDTQYF
TRBD1	TRBJ1-6	TRBV5-6	NA	TGTGCCAGCAGCCTAGGACAGGGCACTAATTCACCCCTCCACTTT	CASSLGQGTNSPLHF
TRBD2	TRBJ2-5	TRBV28	NA	TGTGCCAGCAGTCCCCGGACTAGCGGGGCCCTCGGGCGAGAGACCCAGTACTTC	CASSPRTSGALGRETQYF
NA	TRBJ2-7	TRBV7-8	NA	TGTGCCAGCAGCTTAAACATTTACGAGCAGTACTTC	CASSLNIYEQYF
TRBD1	TRBJ2-7	TRBV5-1	NA	TGCGCCAGCAGCTTCGCAGGGGGATACGAGCAGTACTTC	CASSFAGGYEQYF
NA	TRBJ2-1	TRBV6-5	once	TGTGCCAGCAGTTCCCCGGACAGATACAATGAGCAGTTCTTC	CASSSPDRYNEQFF
TRBD2	TRBJ2-2	TRBV30	NA	TGTGCCTGGAGTCAGCCGCGGGGGGCTAACACCGGGGAGCTGTTTTTT	CAWSQPRGANTGELFF
TRBD1	TRBJ2-1	TRBV6-6	NA	TGTGCCAGCACTAATTATCCGGGACAGGGGAATGAGCAGTTCTTC	CASTNYPGQGNEQFF
NA	TRBJ2-5	TRBV18	NA	TGTGCCAGCTCATTACGGGTCGGGCAAGAGACCCAGTACTTC	CASSLRVGQETQYF
NA	TRBJ1-1	TRBV6-5	NA	TGTGCCAGCAGTTACTCGACAGCAAGAGAAGCTTTCTTT	CASSYSTAREAFF
NA	TRBJ2-4	TRBV15	NA	TGTGCCACCAGCAGGGAAAAGACAGGAAGGAACATTCAGTACTTC	CATSREKTGRNIQYF
TRBD2	TRBJ2-2	TRBV7-3	NA	TGTGCCAACAGCTTAAGCGGGGGAGGCACCGGGGAGCTGTTTTTT	CANSLSGGGTGELFF
TRBD1	TRBJ2-2	TRBV5-5	NA	TGTGCCGCCCACAGGGGGCCCGAGGCGGGGGAGCTGTTTTTT	CAAHRGPEAGELFF
NA	TRBJ1-2	TRBV9	NA	TGTGCCAGCAGCCCCGCCCCGAGTCCAAACGGCTATGGCTACACCTTC	CASSPAPSPNGYGYTF
TRBD1	TRBJ1-4	TRBV5-4	NA	TGTGCCAGCAGCCGGGGACAGGGGGATGAAAAACTGTTTTTT	CASSRGQGDEKLFF
TRBD2	TRBJ2-1	TRBV27	NA	TGTGCCAGCAGTACGTACCGGGACTACAACAATGAGCAGTTCTTC	CASSTYRDYNNEQFF
TRBD2	TRBJ2-3	TRBV6-5	few	TGTGCCAGCAGTAACGCGGGGGGGGTGACAGATACGCAGTATTTT	CASSNAGGVTDTQYF
NA	TRBJ2-5	TRBV3-1/TRBV3-2	NA	TGTGCCAGCAGCGCGGTAGAGACCCAGTACTTC	CASSAVETQYF
TRBD2	TRBJ2-1	TRBV19	NA	TGTGCCAGTAGTATAGGTTCGGGAGGGCCAGGCCATGAGCAGTTCTTC	CASSIGSGGPGHEQFF
NA	TRBJ2-2	TRBV7-7	NA	TGTGCCAGCAGCTTTCTTCCGGGGAACACCGGGGAGCTGTTTTTT	CASSFLPGNTGELFF
TRBD2	TRBJ2-1	TRBV29-1	once	TGCAGCGTTACCCTAGCGGAGAACCTCCTAAATGAGCAGTTCTTC	CSVTLAENLLNEQFF
NA	TRBJ1-1	TRBV29-1	NA	TGCAGCGGGTCGACTCTTGGAGGTACTGAAGCTTTCTTT	CSGSTLGGTEAFF
TRBD1	TRBJ1-4	TRBV7-9	NA	TGTGCCAGCAGCACCGGTCAGGGGGTCGAAAAACTGTTTTTT	CASSTGQGVEKLFF
NA	TRBJ2-2	TRBV14	NA	TGTGCCAGCAGCCAAGATTACTTGCTGCAGAACACCGGGGAGCTGTTTTTT	CASSQDYLLQNTGELFF
TRBD2	TRBJ2-3	TRBV7-6	NA	TGTGCCAGCAGCTTAGAAGCTAGCGGGGTCTTCACAGATACGCAGTATTTT	CASSLEASGVFTDTQYF
NA	TRBJ1-2	TRBV6-4	NA	TGTGCCAGCCCCGAGGGCTATGGCTACACCTTC	CASPEGYGYTF
NA	TRBJ2-5	TRBV7-7	NA	TGTGCCAGCAGCTTTGGGGGGCAAGAGACCCAGTACTTC	CASSFGGQETQYF
NA	TRBJ2-4	TRBV9	NA	TGTGCCAGCAGCTCCCCCGACAGGTACCCTGAGGGAGCCAAAAACATTCAGTACTTC	CASSSPDRYPEGAKNIQYF
NA	TRBJ2-3	TRBV15	NA	TGTGCCACCAGCTCCGGGGTACTCCGCACAGATACGCAGTATTTT	CATSSGVLRTDTQYF
TRBD1	TRBJ1-2	TRBV10-3	NA	TGTGCCATCAGTGCGGGACAGGGTGTGCAGGATGGCTACACCTTC	CAISAGQGVQDGYTF
NA	TRBJ2-3	TRBV9	NA	TGTGCCAGCAGCGTAGCCCCGAGGGAGACAGATACGCAGTATTTT	CASSVAPRETDTQYF
NA	TRBJ2-3	TRBV4-1	NA	TGCGCCAGCGCGTCGGAGGCAGATACGCAGTATTTT	CASASEADTQYF
NA	TRBJ2-7	TRBV27	NA	TGTGCCAGCAGTTTACGAGGACAGAACTACGAGCAGTACTTC	CASSLRGQNYEQYF
NA	TRBJ2-4	TRBV11-3	NA	TGTGCCAGCAGCTTAGACGGGAATAAAAACATTCAGTACTTC	CASSLDGNKNIQYF
NA	TRBJ2-3	TRBV21-1	NA	TGTGCCAGCAGCAAAAATGAGGCGGAAAATCAGGGTACGCAGTATTTT	CASSKNEAENQGTQYF
NA	TRBJ1-1	TRBV19	NA	TGTGCCAGTAGTATACAGGGCAGGAACACTGAAGCTTTCTTT	CASSIQGRNTEAFF
NA	TRBJ2-3	TRBV11-2	NA	TGTGCCAGCAGCTTAGATGGGGCCGGGACAGATACGCAGTATTTT	CASSLDGAGTDTQYF
NA	TRBJ1-5	TRBV7-8	NA	TGTGCCAGCAGCTCGTGGGGGGAACCTAGCAATCAGCCCCAGCATTTT	CASSSWGEPSNQPQHF
NA	TRBJ2-2	TRBV21-1	NA	TGTGCCAGCAGCAAAGTTACGGCCGGGTGGCTAGCGGGGAGGCGAGGGGAGCTGTTTTTT	CASSKVTAGWLAGRRGELFF
NA	TRBJ2-7	TRBV28	NA	TGTGCAGTGATAACCTCGGACGAGCAGTACTTC	CAVITSDEQYF
NA	TRBJ2-7	TRBV19	once	TGTGCCAGTAAGGCTACAGGTGGTACCTACGAGCAGTACTTC	CASKATGGTYEQYF
TRBD1	TRBJ2-2	TRBV10-3	NA	TGTGCCATCAGTGAGTCGAAGACAGGGGCCACCGGGGAGCTGTTTTTT	CAISESKTGATGELFF
NA	TRBJ2-2	TRBV4-1	NA	TGCGCCAGCAGCCAATTCGGGCTAGAGGGCACCGGGGAGCTGTTTTTT	CASSQFGLEGTGELFF
TRBD1	TRBJ1-5	TRBV19	NA	TGTGCCAGTAGATCCGACAGGGGATTGCAGCCCCAGCATTTT	CASRSDRGLQPQHF
TRBD1	TRBJ2-1	TRBV6-2/TRBV6-3	NA	TGTGCCAGCAGCCCCCTCAGGGGGAATGAGCAGTTCTTC	CASSPLRGNEQFF
NA	TRBJ1-6	TRBV6-5	NA	TGTGCCAGCAGACACGAATATAATTCACCCCTCCACTTT	CASRHEYNSPLHF
NA	TRBJ1-6	TRBV11-2	NA	TGTGCCAGCAGCTTCGGACTGGAATCACCCCTCCACTTT	CASSFGLESPLHF
TRBD2	TRBJ2-1	TRBV27	NA	TGTGCCAGCAGTCTAGCGGGAGGGCCCTCCTACAATGAGCAGTTCTTC	CASSLAGGPSYNEQFF
NA	TRBJ1-1	TRBV5-1	once	TGCGCCAGCAGTTACCGGACGGACAATGAAGCTTTCTTT	CASSYRTDNEAFF
TRBD1	TRBJ1-2	TRBV27	once	TGTGCCAGCAGTTTAGAAACAGGGGGCCAGAATGGCTACACCTTC	CASSLETGGQNGYTF
NA	TRBJ1-1	TRBV14	NA	TGTGCCAGCAGCCAAAGCGTCTTAAACTGGTCCGGGAACACTGAAGCTTTCTTT	CASSQSVLNWSGNTEAFF
NA	TRBJ2-7	TRBV10-3	NA	TGTGCCATCAGTGAGTCCCCAGGGCCCTACGAGCAGTACTTC	CAISESPGPYEQYF
TRBD1	TRBJ1-4	TRBV9	NA	TGTGCCAGCAGCTACGACAGGGGGGGAACTAATGAAAAACTGTTTTTT	CASSYDRGGTNEKLFF
NA	TRBJ1-1	TRBV3-1/TRBV3-2	NA	TGTGCCAGCAGTCAGAGAGGGGGACCATCGATGACTGAAGCTTTCTTT	CASSQRGGPSMTEAFF